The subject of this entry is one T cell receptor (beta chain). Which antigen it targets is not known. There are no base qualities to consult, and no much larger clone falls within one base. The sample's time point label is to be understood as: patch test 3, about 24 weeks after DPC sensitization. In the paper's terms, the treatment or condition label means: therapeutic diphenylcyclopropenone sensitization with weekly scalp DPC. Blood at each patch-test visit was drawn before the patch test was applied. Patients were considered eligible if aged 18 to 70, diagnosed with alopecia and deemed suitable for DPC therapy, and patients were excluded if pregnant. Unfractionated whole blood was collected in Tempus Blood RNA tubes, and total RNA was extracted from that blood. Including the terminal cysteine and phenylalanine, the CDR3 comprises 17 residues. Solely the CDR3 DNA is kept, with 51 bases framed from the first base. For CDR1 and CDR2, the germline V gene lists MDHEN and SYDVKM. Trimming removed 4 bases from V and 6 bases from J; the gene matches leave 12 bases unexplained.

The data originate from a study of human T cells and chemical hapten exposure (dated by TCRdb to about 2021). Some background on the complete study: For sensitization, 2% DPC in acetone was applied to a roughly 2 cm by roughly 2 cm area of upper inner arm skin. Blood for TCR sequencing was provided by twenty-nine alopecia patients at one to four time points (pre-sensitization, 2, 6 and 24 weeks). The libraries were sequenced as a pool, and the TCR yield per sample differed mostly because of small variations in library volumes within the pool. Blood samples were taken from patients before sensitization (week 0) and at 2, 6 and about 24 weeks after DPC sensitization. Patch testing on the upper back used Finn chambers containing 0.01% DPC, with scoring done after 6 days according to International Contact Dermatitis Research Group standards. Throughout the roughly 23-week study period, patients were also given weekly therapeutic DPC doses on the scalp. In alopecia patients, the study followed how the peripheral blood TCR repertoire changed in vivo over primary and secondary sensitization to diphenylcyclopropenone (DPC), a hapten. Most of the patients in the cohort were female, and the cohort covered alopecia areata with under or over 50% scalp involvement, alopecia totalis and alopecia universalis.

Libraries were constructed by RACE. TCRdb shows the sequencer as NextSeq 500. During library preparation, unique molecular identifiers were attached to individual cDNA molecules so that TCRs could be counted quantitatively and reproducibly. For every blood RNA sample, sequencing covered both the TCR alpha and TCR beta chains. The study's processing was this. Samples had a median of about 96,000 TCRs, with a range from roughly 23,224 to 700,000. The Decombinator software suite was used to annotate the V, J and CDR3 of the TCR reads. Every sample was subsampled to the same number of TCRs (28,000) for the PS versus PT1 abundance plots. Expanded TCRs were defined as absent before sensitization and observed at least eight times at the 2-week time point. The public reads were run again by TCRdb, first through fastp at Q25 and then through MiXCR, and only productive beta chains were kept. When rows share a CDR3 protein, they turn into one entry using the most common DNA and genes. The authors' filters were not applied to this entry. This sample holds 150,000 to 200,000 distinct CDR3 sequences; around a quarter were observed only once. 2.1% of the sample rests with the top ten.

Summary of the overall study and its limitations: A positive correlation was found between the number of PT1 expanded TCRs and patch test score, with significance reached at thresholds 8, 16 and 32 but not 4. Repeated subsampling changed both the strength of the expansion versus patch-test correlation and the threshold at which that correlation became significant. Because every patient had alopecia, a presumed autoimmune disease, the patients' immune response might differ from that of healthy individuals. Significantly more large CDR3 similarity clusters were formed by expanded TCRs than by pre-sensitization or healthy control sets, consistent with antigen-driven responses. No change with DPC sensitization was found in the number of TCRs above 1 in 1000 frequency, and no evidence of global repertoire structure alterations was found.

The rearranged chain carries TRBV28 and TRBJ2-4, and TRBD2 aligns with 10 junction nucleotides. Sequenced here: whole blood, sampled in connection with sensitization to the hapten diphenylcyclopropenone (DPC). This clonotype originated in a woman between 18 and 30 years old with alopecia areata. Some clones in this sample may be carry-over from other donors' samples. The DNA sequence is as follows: TGTGCCAGCAGTTCAGGTCAAGCGGGGGGGCCGGTAAACATTCAGTACTTC. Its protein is CASSSGQAGGPVNIQYF.